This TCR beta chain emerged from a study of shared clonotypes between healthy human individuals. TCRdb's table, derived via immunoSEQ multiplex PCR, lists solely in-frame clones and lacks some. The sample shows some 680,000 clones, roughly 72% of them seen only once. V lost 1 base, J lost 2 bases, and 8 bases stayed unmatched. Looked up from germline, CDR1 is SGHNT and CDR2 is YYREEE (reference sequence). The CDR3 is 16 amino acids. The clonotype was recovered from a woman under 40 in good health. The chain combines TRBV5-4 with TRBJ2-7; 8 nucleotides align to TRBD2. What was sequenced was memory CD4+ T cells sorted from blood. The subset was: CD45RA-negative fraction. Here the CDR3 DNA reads TGTGCCAGCAGCTTGTCGGGGGGACTAGTCACCTACGAGCAGTACTTC. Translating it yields CASSLSGGLVTYEQYF.